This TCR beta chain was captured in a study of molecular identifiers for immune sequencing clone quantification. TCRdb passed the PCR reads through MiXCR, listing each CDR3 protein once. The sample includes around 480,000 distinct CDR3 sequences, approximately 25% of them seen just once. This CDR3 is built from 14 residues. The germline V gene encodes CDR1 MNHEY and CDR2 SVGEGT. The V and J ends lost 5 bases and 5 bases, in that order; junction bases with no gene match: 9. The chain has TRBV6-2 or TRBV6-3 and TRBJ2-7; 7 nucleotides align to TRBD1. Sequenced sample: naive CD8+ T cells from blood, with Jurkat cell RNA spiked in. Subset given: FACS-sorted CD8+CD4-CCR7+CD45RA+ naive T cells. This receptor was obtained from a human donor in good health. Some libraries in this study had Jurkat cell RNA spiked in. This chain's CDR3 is CASSPGQSSHEQYF. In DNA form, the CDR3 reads TGTGCCAGCAGTCCGGGACAGTCTAGTCACGAGCAGTACTTC.